The T cell receptor (beta chain) under discussion was sequenced for a study of identifying expanded T cells in peripheral blood. TCRdb's table, derived via immunoSEQ multiplex PCR, lists solely in-frame clones and lacks some. Here the sample spans approximately 120,000 clones, approximately 90% being singletons. Collection occurred without any documented infections or immune events in donors. The germline V gene has CDR1 SGHRS and CDR2 YFSETQ. This CDR3 comprises 12 residues. The V gene end was trimmed by 6 bases and the J gene end by 6 bases; junction bases not matched to a gene: 6. The receptor comes from a person between 18 and 69 years old in good health. The chain is built from TRBV5-1 and TRBJ2-7; 7 bases line up with TRBD1. The material sequenced was blood. The CDR3 sequence: CASTHRGSEQYF. For the CDR3, the DNA is TGCGCCAGCACCCACAGGGGATCCGAGCAGTACTTC.